The 5 T cell receptor beta chains given below trace back to one sample, sequenced in a study of CD8+CD57+ T cells in acquired aplastic anemia. Genomic DNA constituted the template upon which TCR beta VDJ and CDR3 profiling was performed. MiXCR, applied by TCRdb to the reads, yields one record per CDR3 protein. In the table there are under 200,000 distinct CDR3 sequences, 35% to 55% of which are singletons. Input material: sorted CD4+, CD8+, or CD8+CD57+ T cells (not recorded which) from PBMCs. The receptors were sampled from a human donor in good health.

V usage is TRBV6-5 and J usage is TRBJ1-1, with 10 bases aligning to TRBD1. Germline V lookup: CDR1 MNHEY, CDR2 SVGAGI. The CDR3 runs 17 residues. The trim removed 3 bases at V and 4 bases at J, leaving 11 bases unmatched. This CDR3 reads CASSYWTGGGWGTEAFF. CDR3 coding DNA: TGTGCCAGCAGTTATTGGACAGGGGGTGGGTGGGGCACTGAAGCTTTCTTT.

This clonotype showed up many times. This chain connects TRBV7-8 to TRBJ1-5, with 7 positions matching TRBD1. V was clipped by 5 bases and J by 0 bases; unmatched bases: 7. Per the germline V gene, CDR1 is SGHVS and CDR2 is FQNEAQ. The CDR3 consists of 16 residues. The CDR3 nucleotides are TGTGCCAGCAGCCTGGAAGGACAGGTTAGCAATCAGCCCCAGCATTTT. Protein product: CASSLEGQVSNQPQHF.

This sequence joins TRBV24-1 and TRBJ2-5; the match to TRBD1 covers 10 bases. Germline V lookup: CDR1 KGHDR, CDR2 SFDVKD. V gave up 3 bases and J gave up 5 bases; unmatched junction bases: 5. This CDR3 has 15 residues. In nucleotides, the CDR3 is TGTGCCACCAGTGATCTGGGACAGGGGAGGGAGACCCAGTACTTC. Protein: CATSDLGQGRETQYF.

This clonotype was detected ten times or more. The gene calls are TRBV19 and TRBJ2-5; D perhaps matches TRBD2 (5 bases). Germline CDR1 reads LNHDA; CDR2 reads SQIVND (reference sequence). The CDR3 loop spans 16 amino acids. V was clipped by 4 bases and J by 1 base, with 16 bases between them. The CDR3 DNA follows: TGTGCCAGTAGTAAGGGCCAACCCGGACTCCAAGAGACCCAGTACTTC. Amino acids: CASSKGQPGLQETQYF.

This chain joins TRBV24-1 and TRBJ2-3; D may match TRBD1 or TRBD2 (5 bases each). The V and J ends lost 3 bases and 6 bases respectively, with 12 bases between them. This CDR3 contains 14 residues. Per the germline V gene, CDR1 is KGHDR and CDR2 is SFDVKD. The CDR3 reads CATSDMGPGDTQYF. DNA for the CDR3: TGTGCCACCAGTGATATGGGACCCGGGGATACGCAGTATTTT.